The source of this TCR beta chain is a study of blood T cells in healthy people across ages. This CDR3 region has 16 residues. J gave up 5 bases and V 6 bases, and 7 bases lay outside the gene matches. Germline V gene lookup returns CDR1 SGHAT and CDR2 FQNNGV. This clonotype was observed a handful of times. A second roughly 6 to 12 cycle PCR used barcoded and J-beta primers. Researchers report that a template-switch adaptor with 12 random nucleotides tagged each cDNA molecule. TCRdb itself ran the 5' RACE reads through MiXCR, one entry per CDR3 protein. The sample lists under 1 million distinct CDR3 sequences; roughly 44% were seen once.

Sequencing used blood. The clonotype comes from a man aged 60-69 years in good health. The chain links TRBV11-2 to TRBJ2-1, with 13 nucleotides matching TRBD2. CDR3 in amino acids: CASRKHGTSGDNEQFF. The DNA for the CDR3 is TGTGCCAGCAGAAAGCACGGGACTAGCGGGGACAATGAGCAGTTCTTC. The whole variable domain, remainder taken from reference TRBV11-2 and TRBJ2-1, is EAGVAQSPRYKIIEKRQSVAFWCNPISGHATLYWYQQILGQGPKLLIQFQNNGVVDDSQLPKDRFSAERLKGVDSTLKIQPAKLEDSAVYLCASRKHGTSGDNEQFFGPGTRLTVL.